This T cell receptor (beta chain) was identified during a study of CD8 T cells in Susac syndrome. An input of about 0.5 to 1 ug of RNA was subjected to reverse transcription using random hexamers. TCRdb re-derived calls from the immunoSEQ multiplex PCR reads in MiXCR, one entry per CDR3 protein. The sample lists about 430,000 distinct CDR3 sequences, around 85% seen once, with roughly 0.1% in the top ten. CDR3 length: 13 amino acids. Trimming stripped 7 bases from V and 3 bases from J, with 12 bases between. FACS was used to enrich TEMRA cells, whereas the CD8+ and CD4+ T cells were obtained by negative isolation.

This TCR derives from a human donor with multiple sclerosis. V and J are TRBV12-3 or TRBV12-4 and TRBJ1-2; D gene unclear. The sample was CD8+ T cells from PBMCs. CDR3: CASTPATDYGYTF. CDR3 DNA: TGTGCCAGCACCCCGGCGACTGACTATGGCTACACCTTC.